This T cell receptor beta chain comes out of a study of shared clonotypes between healthy human individuals. A word on this clone: What it binds is not known.

CD45RO negativity and positive selection for CCR7 defined naive CD8 cells, a population that excluded terminally differentiated effector memory CD45RA+ cells. Healthy adults negative for HIV, lacking recent acute infections or vaccinations, served as donors. Study results and limitations: An effect of sequencing depth on clonotype sharing among donors was expected. Estimated richness values were generally larger in naive subsets than in memory subsets.

Only in-frame clones appear in the TCRdb table, and some are missing; sequencing was by immunoSEQ multiplex PCR. Among about 800,000 clones listed, about 97% were seen once. V was clipped by 1 base and J by 5 bases; unmatched bases: 4. The CDR3 contains 15 residues. Germline CDR1 and CDR2: SGHVS and FNYEAQ. This TCR came from a man aged 25 to 40 in good health. Source material: naive CD8+ T cells sorted from blood. The chain recombines TRBV7-6 with TRBJ2-7; 11 bases match TRBD2. The CDR3, as DNA: TGTGCCAGCAGCTTAGGGGGACTAGCGGAAGACGAGCAGTACTTC. Translation gives CASSLGGLAEDEQYF.